The 20 T cell receptor beta chains below come from one sample, sequenced in a study of blood T cell repertoires in COVID-19. Assay used: immunoSEQ multiplex PCR; TCRdb lists only in-frame clones, some missing. The sample has about 170,000 clones, approximately 91% seen once. Sequences were obtained from peripheral blood. These receptors were taken from a man between 18 and 35 years old with COVID-19, enrolled during active disease.

The V and J genes are TRBV10-3 and TRBJ1-1; D uncertain. Trimming took 10 bases from V and 4 from J, leaving 13 bases between them. CDR3 length: 12 residues. Germline V gene lookup returns CDR1 ENHRY and CDR2 SYGVKD. CDR3 coding DNA: TGTGCCAGCCACAATTCGGGCACTGAAGCTTTCTTT. Residues: CASHNSGTEAFF.

This clone has only one observation. The chain is built from TRBV6-6 and TRBJ2-7, with D possibly TRBD2 on 5 matching bases. The V end lost 5 bases, the J end lost 2 bases, and 25 bases lay between the germline ends. The germline gives CDR1 MNHNY, CDR2 SVGAGI (reference sequence). CDR3 length: 18 residues. Here the CDR3 reads CASSRDHLASIGPYEQYF. The CDR3 DNA is TGTGCCAGCAGTCGAGACCACTTAGCGTCAATTGGTCCCTACGAGCAGTACTTC.

This clone was seen a single time. The rearrangement links TRBV3-1 (or the pseudogene TRBV3-2) to TRBJ2-1; D gene uncertain. V dropped 1 base and J dropped 5 bases, with 18 bases sitting between them. CDR3 length: 17 amino acids. Germline CDR1 and CDR2: LGHDT and YNNKEL (reference sequence). The CDR3 nucleotides are TGTGCCAGCAGCCAAGGATGGCGGAGCTTCGGTGACAATGAGCAGTTCTTC. Residues: CASSQGWRSFGDNEQFF.

This rearrangement joins TRBV5-1 to TRBJ2-7, with a weak D call TRBD2 (5 bases). The germline CDR1 and CDR2 sequences are SGHRS and YFSETQ. The length of the CDR3 is 15 residues. V dropped 0 bases and J dropped 1 base, with 11 bases sitting between them. CDR3 loop: CASSLGSRGSYEQYF. The CDR3 region has the DNA TGCGCCAGCAGCTTGGGAAGTCGAGGGTCCTACGAGCAGTACTTC.

Only one count was recorded for this clone. CDR3 nucleotides: TGTGCCAGTAGCAGGTGGCTCTCCTACGAGCAGTACTTC. This codes for CASSRWLSYEQYF. This chain joins TRBV19 and TRBJ2-7; D gene unclear. The CDR3 has 13 residues. Trimming took 6 bases from V and 0 from J, leaving 9 bases between them. Germline-derived CDR1 and CDR2 are LNHDA and SQIVND (reference sequence).

V gene TRBV5-6 combines with J gene TRBJ2-1; no reliable D call. V gave up 7 bases and J gave up 6 bases, with 11 bases separating them. Germline V gene lookup returns CDR1 SGHDT and CDR2 YYEEEE. This CDR3 region has 12 residues. CDR3 nucleotide sequence: TGTGCCAGCGTAGGCAGGTTCAATGAGCAGTTCTTC. The encoded protein is CASVGRFNEQFF.

J is TRBJ1-5 and V is TRBV27, with D tentatively TRBD1 (6 bases). The length of the CDR3 is 13 residues. CDR1 and CDR2 (germline): MNHEY, SMNVEV (reference sequence). The V end was cut by 11 bases, the J end by 7 bases, with 18 bases between. Here the CDR3 reads CASKLGGGQPQHF. CDR3 DNA sequence: TGTGCCTCAAAGCTTGGGGGGGGCCAGCCCCAGCATTTT.

V is TRBV10-2 and J is TRBJ2-7; TRBD1 might be the D (5 bases). The CDR3 has 13 amino acids. The germline V and J ends were trimmed by 6 bases and 2 bases, with 11 bases remaining between them. Germline V CDR1 and CDR2: WSHSY, SAAADI. The CDR3 region is CASSDSSAYEQYF. In DNA form, the CDR3 reads TGCGCCAGCAGCGACAGTTCTGCCTACGAGCAGTACTTC.

The chain couples TRBV30 to TRBJ1-2; tentatively, D is TRBD1 (5 bases). Germline V gives CDR1 GTSNPN, CDR2 SVGIG (reference sequence). The CDR3 runs 14 residues. V was clipped by 1 base and J by 1 base, with 10 bases between them. The CDR3 region is CAWSDHRLNYGYTF. The CDR3 DNA reads TGTGCCTGGAGTGACCACAGGCTTAACTATGGCTACACCTTC.

This chain connects TRBV6-2 or TRBV6-3 to TRBJ2-7; 7 bases align to TRBD2. V lost 5 bases and J lost 3; bases outside the gene matches: 10. CDR3 size: 15 residues. Germline-derived CDR1 and CDR2 are MNHEY and SVGEGT. CDR3 loop: CASSRLALGFYEQYF. The DNA of the CDR3 is TGTGCCAGCAGTCGACTAGCTTTAGGGTTCTACGAGCAGTACTTC.

CDR3 nucleotides: TGTGCCAGCAGTTACTTAAACAGGGTCCTACAGCCCCAGCATTTT. Translating gives CASSYLNRVLQPQHF. The chain combines TRBV6-2 or TRBV6-3 with TRBJ1-5; tentatively, D is TRBD1 (6 bases). The CDR3 loop spans 15 amino acids. V lost 1 base and J lost 7, with 14 bases in between. The germline CDR1 and CDR2 sequences are MNHEY and SVGEGT.

The chain has TRBV18 and TRBJ1-4; D is unclear. The CDR3 sequence is 16 residues long. The germline V gene encodes CDR1 KGHSH and CDR2 LQKENI. Trimming removed 2 bases from V and 5 bases from J, with 15 bases in between. DNA of the CDR3: TGTGCCAGCTCACCATCGCAGTCGACAAGAAATGAAAAACTGTTTTTT. Amino acids: CASSPSQSTRNEKLFF.

The rearrangement uses TRBV28 and TRBJ2-1, with 9 bases matching TRBD1. The germline gives CDR1 MDHEN, CDR2 SYDVKM. CDR3 length: 16 amino acids. V trimming: 1 base; J trimming: 3 bases; junction bases outside the gene matches: 4. The CDR3 region is CASSLLDRGDYNEQFF. CDR3 bases: TGTGCCAGCAGTTTATTAGACAGGGGGGACTACAATGAGCAGTTCTTC. Supplemented by reference TRBV28 and TRBJ2-1, the full variable domain reads DVKVTQSSRYLVKRTGEKVFLECVQDMDHENMFWYRQDPGLGLRLIYFSYDVKMKEKGDIPEGYSVSREKKERFSLILESASTNQTSMYLCASSLLDRGDYNEQFFGPGTRLTVL.

The sample holds one count of this clone. The chain combines TRBV7-2 with TRBJ2-2; D may be TRBD2 (5 bases). Trimming took off 2 bases at V and 1 base at J, with 11 bases between the two ends. The germline CDR1 and CDR2 sequences are SGHTA and FQGNSA. This CDR3 has 16 residues. The CDR3 nucleotides are TGTGCCAGCAGCTTAACCGGAGGATGGAACACCGGGGAGCTGTTTTTT. Translated: CASSLTGGWNTGELFF.

The chain joins TRBV19 to TRBJ2-7; perhaps TRBD1 as D (6 bases). The CDR3 is 17 residues long. V shed 5 bases and J shed 3 bases, with 23 bases lying between them. The germline gives CDR1 LNHDA, CDR2 SQIVND (reference sequence). CDR3 residues: CASSPRHRVQKGYEQYF. The CDR3 nucleotides read TGTGCCAGTAGTCCCCGACACAGGGTTCAGAAAGGCTACGAGCAGTACTTC.

The chain employs TRBV11-2 and TRBJ2-2; 14 bases match TRBD2. Per the germline V gene, CDR1 is SGHAT and CDR2 is FQNNGV. This CDR3 spans 18 amino acids. Germline trimming cut 5 bases from V and 3 bases from J; bases unmatched to any gene: 8. The CDR3 coding sequence is TGTGCCAGCAGCCTGGGGACTAGCGGGAGATGGGACACCGGGGAGCTGTTTTTT. Its protein is CASSLGTSGRWDTGELFF.

A single count supports this clone. V is TRBV30 and J is TRBJ1-2; no definite D call. V was clipped by 5 bases and J by 2 bases, with 12 bases between them. This CDR3 has 13 amino acids. Germline CDR1 and CDR2: GTSNPN and SVGIG (reference sequence). The CDR3 protein is CAWGPEINYGYTF. The CDR3 DNA reads TGTGCCTGGGGCCCAGAAATCAACTATGGCTACACCTTC.

The chain employs TRBV27 and TRBJ2-7, with TRBD1 matching 7 bases. The CDR3 loop spans 15 amino acids. V trimming: 9 bases; J trimming: 2 bases; junction bases outside the gene matches: 13. Germline V gene lookup returns CDR1 MNHEY and CDR2 SMNVEV (reference sequence). The CDR3 DNA reads as TGTGCCAGTTTCATACGACAGGGTAGCCCCTACGAGCAGTACTTC. Translating gives CASFIRQGSPYEQYF.

CDR3 sequence reads: CASSLSLDRSSYEQYF. In nucleotides, the CDR3 is TGTGCCAGCAGTTTATCCCTTGACCGGAGCTCCTACGAGCAGTACTTC. The chain links TRBV28 to TRBJ2-7; D is ambiguous. Trimming removed 1 base at V and 0 bases at J, with 13 bases between. The germline CDR1 and CDR2 sequences are MDHEN and SYDVKM. The CDR3 length is 16 residues. Supplemented by reference TRBV28 and TRBJ2-7, the full variable domain reads DVKVTQSSRYLVKRTGEKVFLECVQDMDHENMFWYRQDPGLGLRLIYFSYDVKMKEKGDIPEGYSVSREKKERFSLILESASTNQTSMYLCASSLSLDRSSYEQYFGPGTRLTVT.

The rearrangement uses TRBV6-6 and TRBJ2-7; 10 nucleotides align to TRBD1. Germline assignment: CDR1 MNHNY and CDR2 SVGAGI (reference sequence). Losses at the gene ends were 3 bases for V and 6 bases for J; bases not matched to a gene: 8. CDR3 length equals 15 residues. The CDR3 spells CASSYARDRGGEQYF. The CDR3 region has the DNA TGTGCCAGCAGTTATGCCCGGGACAGGGGCGGCGAGCAGTACTTC.